This record concerns one TCR beta chain sequence. Its target is unknown. Patients with alopecia areata provided lesional scalp punch biopsies as well as peripheral blood. The researchers isolated CD4+ and CD8+ T cells from PBMCs by sorting. This sample was included in a study of CD8+ T cells in alopecia areata. Trimming cost V 0 bases and J 2 bases, with 7 bases left between them. The CDR3 is 14 amino acids. Germline-derived CDR1 and CDR2 are SGHAT and FQDESV (reference sequence). The authors extracted RNA and reverse transcribed it into cDNA as the sequencing template. Method: immunoSEQ multiplex PCR; TCRdb's copy keeps in-frame clones and lacks some. The sample holds roughly 97,000 clones, 41% seen once. Study-level points and caveats: More clonal than normal scalp was lesional scalp, particularly alopecia totalis/universalis.

This chain links TRBV11-1 with TRBJ1-1; D gene ambiguous. Material: CD4+ T cells sorted from blood. The receptor's source is a human donor with alopecia areata. The CDR3 loop reads CASSLAVANTEAFF. The CDR3, as DNA: TGTGCCAGCAGCTTAGCGGTGGCTAACACTGAAGCTTTCTTT.